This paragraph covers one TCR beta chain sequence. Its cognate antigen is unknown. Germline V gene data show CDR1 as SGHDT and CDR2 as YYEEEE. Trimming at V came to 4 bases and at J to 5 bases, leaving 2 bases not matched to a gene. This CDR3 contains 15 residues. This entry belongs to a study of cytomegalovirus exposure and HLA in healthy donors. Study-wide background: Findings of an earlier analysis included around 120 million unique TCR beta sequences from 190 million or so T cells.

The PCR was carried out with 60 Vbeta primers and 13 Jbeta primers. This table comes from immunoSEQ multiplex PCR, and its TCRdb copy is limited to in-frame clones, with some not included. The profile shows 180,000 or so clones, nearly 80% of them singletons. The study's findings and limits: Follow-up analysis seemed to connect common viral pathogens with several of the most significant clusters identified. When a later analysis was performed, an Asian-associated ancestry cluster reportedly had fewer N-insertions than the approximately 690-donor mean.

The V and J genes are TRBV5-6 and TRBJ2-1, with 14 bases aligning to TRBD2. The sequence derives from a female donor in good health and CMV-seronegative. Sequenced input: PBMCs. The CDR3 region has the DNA TGTGCCAGCAGCGGGGGACTAGCGGGAGACAATGAGCAGTTCTTC. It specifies CASSGGLAGDNEQFF.